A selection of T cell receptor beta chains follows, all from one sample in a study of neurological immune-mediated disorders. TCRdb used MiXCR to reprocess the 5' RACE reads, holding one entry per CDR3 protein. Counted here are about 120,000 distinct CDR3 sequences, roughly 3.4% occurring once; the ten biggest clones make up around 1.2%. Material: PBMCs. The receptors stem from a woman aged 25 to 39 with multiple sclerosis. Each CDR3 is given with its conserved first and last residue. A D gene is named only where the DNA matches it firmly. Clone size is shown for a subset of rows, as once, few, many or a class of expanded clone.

CDR3aa: CASRYPTNTGELFF
CDR3nt: TGTGCCAGCCGATATCCAACGAACACCGGGGAGCTGTTTTTT
abundance: many
j_gene: TRBJ2-2
v_gene: TRBV11-2
d_gene: NA

CDR3aa: CASSASGSRDYEQYF
CDR3nt: TGCGCCAGCAGCGCTTCCGGGTCGCGAGACTACGAGCAGTACTTC
abundance: many
j_gene: TRBJ2-7
v_gene: TRBV5-1
d_gene: NA

CDR3aa: CSARVGTSGGSEQYF
CDR3nt: TGCAGTGCTAGAGTCGGGACTAGCGGGGGATCTGAGCAGTACTTC
abundance: many
j_gene: TRBJ2-7
v_gene: TRBV20-1
d_gene: TRBD2

CDR3aa: CASCSWGSRTEAFF
CDR3nt: TGTGCCAGCTGCTCTTGGGGTTCAAGGACCGAAGCTTTCTTT
abundance: many
j_gene: TRBJ1-1
v_gene: TRBV12-3/TRBV12-4
d_gene: NA

CDR3aa: CAISESAGGSGNTIYF
CDR3nt: TGTGCCATCAGTGAGTCTGCAGGGGGGTCTGGAAACACCATATATTTT
abundance: NA
j_gene: TRBJ1-3
v_gene: TRBV10-3
d_gene: TRBD1

CDR3aa: CASSYSGGSNQPQHF
CDR3nt: TGCGCCAGCAGCTACAGTGGGGGGAGCAATCAGCCCCAGCATTTT
abundance: many
j_gene: TRBJ1-5
v_gene: TRBV5-1
d_gene: NA

CDR3aa: CASSLGQGRPEAFF
CDR3nt: TGCGCCAGCAGCTTGGGACAGGGGAGACCTGAAGCTTTCTTT
abundance: many
j_gene: TRBJ1-1
v_gene: TRBV5-1
d_gene: TRBD1

CDR3aa: CSAKGDRANEQFF
CDR3nt: TGCAGTGCTAAGGGGGATAGAGCTAATGAGCAGTTCTTC
abundance: many
j_gene: TRBJ2-1
v_gene: TRBV20-1
d_gene: NA

CDR3aa: CASSTRMTSGTGELFF
CDR3nt: TGTGCCAGCAGCACAAGGATGACTAGCGGCACCGGGGAGCTGTTTTTT
abundance: many
j_gene: TRBJ2-2
v_gene: TRBV7-2
d_gene: TRBD2

CDR3aa: CSASPDRGADTQYF
CDR3nt: TGCAGTGCTAGCCCGGACAGGGGAGCAGATACGCAGTATTTT
abundance: many
j_gene: TRBJ2-3
v_gene: TRBV20-1
d_gene: TRBD1

CDR3aa: CASSSRTAGPYEQYF
CDR3nt: TGTGCCAGCAGCTCCAGGACAGCGGGCCCCTACGAGCAGTACTTC
abundance: NA
j_gene: TRBJ2-7
v_gene: TRBV7-2
d_gene: NA

CDR3aa: CASSPNPSMNTEAFF
CDR3nt: TGTGCCAGCAGCCCTAATCCATCGATGAACACTGAAGCTTTCTTT
abundance: many
j_gene: TRBJ1-1
v_gene: TRBV7-2
d_gene: NA

CDR3aa: CASSSAETQYF
CDR3nt: TGTGCCAGCAGCTCAGCGGAGACCCAGTACTTC
abundance: many
j_gene: TRBJ2-5
v_gene: TRBV7-2
d_gene: NA

CDR3aa: CASSVRWGGDQPQHF
CDR3nt: TGTGCCAGCAGCGTACGATGGGGAGGCGATCAGCCCCAGCATTTT
abundance: many
j_gene: TRBJ1-5
v_gene: TRBV5-5
d_gene: NA

CDR3aa: CASSSLGTKNGYTF
CDR3nt: TGTGCCAGCAGTTCCCTGGGGACAAAAAATGGCTACACCTTC
abundance: many
j_gene: TRBJ1-2
v_gene: TRBV12-3/TRBV12-4
d_gene: NA

CDR3aa: CSARARGGTILYEQYF
CDR3nt: TGCAGTGCTAGAGCCCGAGGGGGGACTATCCTCTACGAGCAGTACTTC
abundance: many
j_gene: TRBJ2-7
v_gene: TRBV20-1
d_gene: NA

CDR3aa: CASSPGQGAGYTF
CDR3nt: TGTGCCAGCAGCCCCGGACAGGGGGCTGGCTACACCTTC
abundance: NA
j_gene: TRBJ1-2
v_gene: TRBV7-2
d_gene: TRBD1

CDR3aa: CASSLRGSTYEQYF
CDR3nt: TGTGCCAGCAGTTTACGGGGGAGCACCTACGAGCAGTACTTC
abundance: many
j_gene: TRBJ2-7
v_gene: TRBV27
d_gene: NA

CDR3aa: CASSPTVPGQGNEQFF
CDR3nt: TGTGCCAGCTCACCCACAGTCCCGGGACAGGGTAATGAGCAGTTCTTC
abundance: many
j_gene: TRBJ2-1
v_gene: TRBV18
d_gene: TRBD1

CDR3aa: CASSQGHSATDEKLFF
CDR3nt: TGCGCCAGCAGCCAAGGACATTCTGCAACTGATGAAAAACTGTTTTTT
abundance: many
j_gene: TRBJ1-4
v_gene: TRBV4-1
d_gene: NA

CDR3aa: CASSFVRFTDTQYF
CDR3nt: TGTGCCAGCAGTTTTGTCAGGTTCACAGATACGCAGTATTTT
abundance: few
j_gene: TRBJ2-3
v_gene: TRBV27
d_gene: NA

CDR3aa: CASSRSGLLASSDTQYF
CDR3nt: TGTGCCAGCTCACGATCGGGACTCCTGGCCTCATCAGATACGCAGTATTTT
abundance: many
j_gene: TRBJ2-3
v_gene: TRBV18
d_gene: NA

CDR3aa: CASSLGGASGGIVETQYF
CDR3nt: TGTGCCAGCAGCTTAGGCGGGGCTAGCGGGGGAATTGTGGAGACCCAGTACTTC
abundance: many
j_gene: TRBJ2-5
v_gene: TRBV7-2
d_gene: TRBD2

CDR3aa: CASSLVVGEVYEQYF
CDR3nt: TGTGCCAGCAGCTTGGTTGTGGGGGAGGTCTACGAGCAGTACTTC
abundance: many
j_gene: TRBJ2-7
v_gene: TRBV5-6
d_gene: NA

CDR3aa: CSAYTGSSYEQYF
CDR3nt: TGCAGTGCTTATACGGGGAGCTCCTACGAGCAGTACTTC
abundance: many
j_gene: TRBJ2-7
v_gene: TRBV20-1
d_gene: NA

CDR3aa: CASRRAANTGELFF
CDR3nt: TGTGCCAGCAGAAGGGCCGCCAACACCGGGGAGCTGTTTTTT
abundance: many
j_gene: TRBJ2-2
v_gene: TRBV3-1
d_gene: NA

CDR3aa: CSASLGRGLEAFF
CDR3nt: TGCAGTGCTAGCTTGGGACGCGGCCTTGAAGCTTTCTTT
abundance: many
j_gene: TRBJ1-1
v_gene: TRBV20-1
d_gene: NA

CDR3aa: CSARPVEGSLYEQYF
CDR3nt: TGCAGTGCTAGACCCGTGGAGGGGTCCCTTTACGAGCAGTACTTC
abundance: many
j_gene: TRBJ2-7
v_gene: TRBV20-1
d_gene: NA

CDR3aa: CASSLDSRRTGELFF
CDR3nt: TGCGCCAGCAGCTTGGACAGCCGGCGCACCGGGGAGCTGTTTTTT
abundance: many
j_gene: TRBJ2-2
v_gene: TRBV5-1
d_gene: NA

CDR3aa: CSATKGKVYTF
CDR3nt: TGCAGTGCAACAAAAGGGAAGGTCTACACCTTC
abundance: many
j_gene: TRBJ1-2
v_gene: TRBV20-1
d_gene: NA

CDR3aa: CASSFKASSGNTIYF
CDR3nt: TGTGCCAGCAGCTTCAAGGCCTCCTCTGGAAACACCATATATTTT
abundance: few
j_gene: TRBJ1-3
v_gene: TRBV13
d_gene: NA

CDR3aa: CASSTGTGMNTEAFF
CDR3nt: TGTGCCAGCAGTACCGGGACAGGGATGAACACTGAAGCTTTCTTT
abundance: many
j_gene: TRBJ1-1
v_gene: TRBV19
d_gene: TRBD1

CDR3aa: CASSKNQGATGNTIYF
CDR3nt: TGTGCCAGCAGCAAAAATCAGGGGGCTACTGGAAACACCATATATTTT
abundance: few
j_gene: TRBJ1-3
v_gene: TRBV11-2
d_gene: TRBD1